This T cell receptor beta chain came from a study of cytomegalovirus exposure and HLA in healthy donors. About the research overall: Around four fifths of several hundred genotyped donors fell in the Caucasian-associated ancestry cluster.

CDR1 and CDR2 from the germline V gene are SQVTM and ANQGSEA. Trimming cost V 6 bases and J 0 bases; bases outside gene matches: 7. This CDR3 has 16 amino acids. Study findings and constraints: Published work reported that the classifier diagnosed cytomegalovirus status with high specificity and sensitivity. For TCR beta chains, V- and J-gene trimming was later linked to a missense DCLRE1C variant. The analysis excluded some indistinguishable V segments, including TRBV6-2 and TRBV6-3.

The primer mix had 60 Vbeta and 13 Jbeta primers. The data were produced by immunoSEQ multiplex PCR, yet TCRdb's version contains in-frame clones alone and is incomplete. The sample holds 50,000 or so clones, 65% to 80% seen once. Note on this clone: What it binds is not known.

This clonotype was sampled from a man aged 40-50 years in good health and CMV-seropositive. This chain links TRBV29-1 with TRBJ2-7, with TRBD2 matching 14 bases. What was sequenced was PBMCs. Written as DNA, the CDR3 is TGCAGCGTCCAGGGACTAGCGGGGGTACCCTCCTACGAGCAGTACTTC. This gives the protein CSVQGLAGVPSYEQYF.